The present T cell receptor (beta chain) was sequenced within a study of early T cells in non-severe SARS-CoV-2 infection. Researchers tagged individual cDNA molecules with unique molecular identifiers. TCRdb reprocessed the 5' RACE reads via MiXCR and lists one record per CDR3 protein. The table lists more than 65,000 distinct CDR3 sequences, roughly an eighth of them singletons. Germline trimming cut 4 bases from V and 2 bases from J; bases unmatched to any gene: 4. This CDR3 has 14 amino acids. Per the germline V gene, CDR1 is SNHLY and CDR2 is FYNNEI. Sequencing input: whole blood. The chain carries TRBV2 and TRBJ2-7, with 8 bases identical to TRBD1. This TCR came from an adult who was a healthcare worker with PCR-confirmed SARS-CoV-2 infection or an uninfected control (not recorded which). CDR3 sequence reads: CASSGGQATYEQYF. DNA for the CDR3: TGTGCCAGCAGTGGGGGACAGGCCACCTACGAGCAGTACTTC. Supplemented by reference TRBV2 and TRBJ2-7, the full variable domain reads EPEVTQTPSHQVTQMGQEVILRCVPISNHLYFYWYRQILGQKVEFLVSFYNNEISEKSEIFDDQFSVERPDGSNFTLKIRSTKLEDSAMYFCASSGGQATYEQYFGPGTRLTVT.